This TCR beta chain was profiled in a study of blood T cells in healthy people across ages. Study conclusions and caveats: It was the long-lived donors that had more naive CD4+ cells and higher diversity than aged donors.

CDR1 is SGHTA and CDR2 is FQGNSA in the germline V gene. The CDR3 totals 16 residues. With V trimmed by 4 bases and J by 7 bases, 15 bases remained unmatched. A sample-barcoded 5' primer and a J-beta primer mix were used in a second PCR of about 7 to 11 cycles. No fewer than 2.5 million CDR3-containing paired-end reads came from each sample. A single record per CDR3 protein comes from TCRdb applying MiXCR to the 5' RACE reads. The sample lists 730,000 or so distinct CDR3 sequences, roughly 43% occurring once. This clonotype was counted a few times. As yet, its antigen is unknown. J is TRBJ2-7 and V is TRBV7-2, with TRBD1 matching 8 bases. The sequencing input was blood. This TCR was sampled from a man older than 75 in good health. The CDR3 DNA reads as TGTGCCAGCAGCTCTCCCCAGGGGGCGACCCTGGGGGAGCAGTACTTC. Its protein product is CASSSPQGATLGEQYF.